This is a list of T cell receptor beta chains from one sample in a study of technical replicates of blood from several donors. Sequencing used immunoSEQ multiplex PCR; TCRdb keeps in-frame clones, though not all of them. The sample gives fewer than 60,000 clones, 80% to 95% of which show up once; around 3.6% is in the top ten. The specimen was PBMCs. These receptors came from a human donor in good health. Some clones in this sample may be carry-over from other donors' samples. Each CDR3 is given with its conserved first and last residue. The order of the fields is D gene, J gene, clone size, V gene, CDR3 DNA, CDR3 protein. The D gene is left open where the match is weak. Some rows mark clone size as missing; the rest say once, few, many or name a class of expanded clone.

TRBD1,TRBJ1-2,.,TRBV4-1,TGCGCCAGCAGCTTGCGGACAGGGGGCAACTATGGCTACACCTTC,CASSLRTGGNYGYTF
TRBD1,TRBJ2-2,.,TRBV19,TGTGCCAGTAGTCTTCAGACAGGGACGAACACCGGGGAGCTGTTTTTT,CASSLQTGTNTGELFF
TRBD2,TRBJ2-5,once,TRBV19,TGTGCCAGTAGCCTCGGGACTAGCGGGCGGAAGACCCAGTACTTC,CASSLGTSGRKTQYF
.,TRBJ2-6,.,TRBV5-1,TGCGCCAGCAGCTCGGACGGACTTTCTGGGGCCAACGTCCTGACTTTC,CASSSDGLSGANVLTF
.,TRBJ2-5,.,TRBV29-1,TGCAGCGGCCGGGAGACGGAACAAGAGACCCAGTACTTC,CSGRETEQETQYF
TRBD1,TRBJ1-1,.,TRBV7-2,TGTGCCAGCAGCGGGTGGGGGACAGGGTTTGTCACTGAAGCTTTCTTT,CASSGWGTGFVTEAFF
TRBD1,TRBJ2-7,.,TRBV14,TGTGCCAGCAGCCCCGCAGGGGGCGGGTACGAGCAGTACTTC,CASSPAGGGYEQYF
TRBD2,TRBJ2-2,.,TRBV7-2,TGTGCCAGCAGGAGAGGGATCAGCGGGGGGGCCGTCACCGGGGAGCTGTTTTTT,CASRRGISGGAVTGELFF
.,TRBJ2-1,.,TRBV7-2,TGTGCCAGCAGCCTACTAGTACAACGGGCCTACAATGAGCAGTTCTTC,CASSLLVQRAYNEQFF
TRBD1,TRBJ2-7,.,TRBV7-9,TGTGCCAGCAGCCCGTGGACAGGAAACAACTACGAGCAGTACTTC,CASSPWTGNNYEQYF
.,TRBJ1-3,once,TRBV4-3,TGCGCCAGCAGCCAAGAGACCGCCGCGGTCTCTGGAAACACCATATATTTT,CASSQETAAVSGNTIYF
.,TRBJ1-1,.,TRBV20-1,TGCAGTGCTAGAGACGACAGGAGGGCTTTCTTT,CSARDDRRAFF
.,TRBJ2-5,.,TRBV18,TGTGCCAGCTCAACCTTCCAGGCCAACCAGGGGGAGACCCAGTACTTC,CASSTFQANQGETQYF
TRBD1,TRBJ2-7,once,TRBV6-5,TGTGCCAGCAGATCGGACAGGATACTCTACGAGCAGTACTTC,CASRSDRILYEQYF
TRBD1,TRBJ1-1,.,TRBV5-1,TGCGCCAGCAGCCACCGGGACAGGAACACTGAAGCTTTCTTT,CASSHRDRNTEAFF
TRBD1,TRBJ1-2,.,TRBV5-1,TGCGCCAGCAGCTTGAGCTCCGGGACAGTCTTGGAAGGCTACACCTTC,CASSLSSGTVLEGYTF
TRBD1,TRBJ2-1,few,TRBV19,TGTGCCAGTAGTATAGACCGAGGGACAGGAGATTACAATGAGCAGTTCTTC,CASSIDRGTGDYNEQFF
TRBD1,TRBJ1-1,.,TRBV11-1,TGTGCCAGCAGCTCGGACAGGGAGGAAGCTTTCTTT,CASSSDREEAFF
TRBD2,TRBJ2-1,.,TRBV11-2,TGTGCCAGCAGACACCTAGCGGGAGGTTACAATGAGCAGTTCTTC,CASRHLAGGYNEQFF
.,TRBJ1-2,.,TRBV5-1,TGCGCCAGCAGTAGACAGGTTCCCTATGGCTACACCTTC,CASSRQVPYGYTF
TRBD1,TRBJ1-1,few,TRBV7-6,TGTGCCAGCACCCCGCAGGGGGCGAACACTGAAGCTTTCTTT,CASTPQGANTEAFF
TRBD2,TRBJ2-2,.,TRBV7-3,TGTGCCAGCAGCTTCGGGACTAGCGGGAACACCGGGGAGCTGTTTTTT,CASSFGTSGNTGELFF
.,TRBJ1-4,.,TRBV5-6,TGTGCCAGCAGCTCCCTGCCGACAACTGCCGATGAAAAACTGTTTTTT,CASSSLPTTADEKLFF
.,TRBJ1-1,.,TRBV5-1,TGCGCCAGCAGCTTGGGGGGGGGACGGAACACTGAAGCTTTCTTT,CASSLGGGRNTEAFF
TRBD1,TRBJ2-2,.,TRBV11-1,TGTGCCAGCAGCCGACAGGGACATGCCGGGGAGCTGTTTTTT,CASSRQGHAGELFF
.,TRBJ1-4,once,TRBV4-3,TGCGCCAGCAGCCTAACAACCGACCAGGATGAAAAACTGTTTTTT,CASSLTTDQDEKLFF
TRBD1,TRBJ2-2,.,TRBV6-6,TGTGCCAGCAGGCAAACAGGGGGCGACACCGGGGAGCTGTTTTTT,CASRQTGGDTGELFF
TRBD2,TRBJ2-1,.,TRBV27,TGTGCCAGCAGTCCGTGGACTAGCGGGGACAATGAGCAGTTCTTC,CASSPWTSGDNEQFF
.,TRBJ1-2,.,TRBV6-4,TGTGCCAGCACCCCTCCCACAGATGGCTACACCTTC,CASTPPTDGYTF
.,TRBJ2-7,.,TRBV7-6,TGTGCCAGCAGCTTAGCCGGCCAGGGGATAAACCACGAGCAGTACTTC,CASSLAGQGINHEQYF
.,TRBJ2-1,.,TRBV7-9,TGTGCCAGCAGCTTAGCGCCCCAGAACAATGAGCAGTTCTTC,CASSLAPQNNEQFF
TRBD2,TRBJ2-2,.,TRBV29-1,TGCAGCGCTAAAGCGGGCGGGAGGTCGAACACCGGGGAGCTGTTTTTT,CSAKAGGRSNTGELFF
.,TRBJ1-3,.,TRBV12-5,TGTGCTAGTGGTTTGTCAGGGGCCGGAAACACCATATATTTT,CASGLSGAGNTIYF
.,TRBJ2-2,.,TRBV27,TGTGCCAGCAGTTTATCTCGAGGAGGGAACACCGGGGAGCTGTTTTTT,CASSLSRGGNTGELFF
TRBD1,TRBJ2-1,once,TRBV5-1,TGCGCCAGCAGCTCCCCGTGGACAGGTGGGAATGAGCAGTTCTTC,CASSSPWTGGNEQFF
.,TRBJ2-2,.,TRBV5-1,TGCGCCAGCAGCTGGACAACGAACACCGGGGAGCTGTTTTTT,CASSWTTNTGELFF
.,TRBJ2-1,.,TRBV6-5,TGTGCCAGCAGCAACGGGCTAGCGAATGAGCAGTTCTTC,CASSNGLANEQFF
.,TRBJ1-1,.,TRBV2,TGTGCCAGCAGTTACAGGGTAGATCGCACTGAAGCTTTCTTT,CASSYRVDRTEAFF
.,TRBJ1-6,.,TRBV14,TGTGCCAGCAGCCAAGAAGGTTCAAGAGGGTGGGATTCACCCCTCCACTTT,CASSQEGSRGWDSPLHF
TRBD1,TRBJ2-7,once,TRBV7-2,TGTGCCAGCAGCAAAGGACAGGGTGGTTACGAGCAGTACTTC,CASSKGQGGYEQYF
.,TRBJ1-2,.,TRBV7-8,TGTGCCAGCAGCGCCGGGACACCCCTCTCGGGGGGCTACACCTTC,CASSAGTPLSGGYTF
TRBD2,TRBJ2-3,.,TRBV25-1,TGTGCCAGCAGTAGGACTAGCGGCACCGCCGGCTCGCAGTATTTT,CASSRTSGTAGSQYF
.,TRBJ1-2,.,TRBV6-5,TGTGCCAGCCGTACAGGGAACTATGGCTACACCTTC,CASRTGNYGYTF
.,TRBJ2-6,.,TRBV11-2,TGTGCCAGCAGCACTACGGGTGGGGCCAACGTCCTGACTTTC,CASSTTGGANVLTF
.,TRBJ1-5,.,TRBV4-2,TGTGCCAGCAGCCAAGAGGGGGGGAAGGGTAGCAATCAGCCCCAGCATTTT,CASSQEGGKGSNQPQHF